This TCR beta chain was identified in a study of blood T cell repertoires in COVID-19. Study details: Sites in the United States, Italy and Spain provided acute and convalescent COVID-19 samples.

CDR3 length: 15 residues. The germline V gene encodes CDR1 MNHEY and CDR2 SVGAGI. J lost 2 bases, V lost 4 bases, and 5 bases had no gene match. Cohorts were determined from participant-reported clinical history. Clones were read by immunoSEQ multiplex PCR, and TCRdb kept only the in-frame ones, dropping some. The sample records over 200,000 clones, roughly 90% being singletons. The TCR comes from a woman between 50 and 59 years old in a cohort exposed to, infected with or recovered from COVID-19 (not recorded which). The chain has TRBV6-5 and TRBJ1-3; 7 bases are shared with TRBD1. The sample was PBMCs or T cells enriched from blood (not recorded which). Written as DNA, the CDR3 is TGTGCCAGCAGTTTCACGGGACAGCCTGGAAACACCATATATTTT. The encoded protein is CASSFTGQPGNTIYF.